The 28 T cell receptor beta chains below all came from one sample that was sequenced in a study of T cell changes during pregnancy in multiple sclerosis. The table came from immunoSEQ multiplex PCR; TCRdb's copy has only in-frame clones and leaves some out. The data show fewer than 30,000 clones, more than 90% seen once. The sequenced sample was CD8+ T cells from peripheral blood mononuclear cells, obtained in the third trimester of pregnancy. The receptors stem from a female donor in good health, enrolled as a control in a pregnancy study.

The chain has TRBV19 and TRBJ1-5, with TRBD1 as a possible D gene (5 bases). The CDR3 loop spans 15 amino acids. V lost 2 bases, J lost 0 bases, and 8 bases lay in between. CDR1 LNHDA and CDR2 SQIVND come from the germline V gene (reference sequence). CDR3 amino acids: CASSILDSSNQPQHF. CDR3 nucleotide sequence: TGTGCCAGTAGTATACTCGACAGTAGCAATCAGCCCCAGCATTTT.

This chain links TRBV11-1 with TRBJ1-1, with no clear D. The CDR3 consists of 12 residues. V was trimmed by 5 bases and J by 9 bases, leaving 13 bases between them. Per germline, CDR1 SGHAT and CDR2 FQDESV (reference sequence). The CDR3 coding sequence is TGTGCCAGCAGCCATGAGAACCCGAAAGCTTTCTTT. Translated: CASSHENPKAFF.

The rearrangement joins TRBV6-5 to TRBJ2-7; D might be TRBD1 (6 bases). In germline, CDR1 is MNHEY, CDR2 SVGAGI. This CDR3 is 15 amino acids long. V gave up 2 bases and J gave up 3 bases, with 14 bases separating them. This CDR3 reads CASSYPTGLVYEQYF. In DNA, the CDR3 is TGTGCCAGCAGTTACCCGACAGGTTTGGTCTACGAGCAGTACTTC.

As concerns this clone: One junction end does not reproduce the germline sequence, and a read error may be involved. This chain links TRBV7-7 with TRBJ2-2; D unclear. The germline gives CDR1 SSHAT, CDR2 FNYEAQ (reference sequence). The CDR3 length is 14 residues. The CDR3 DNA sequence: TGTGCTAGCAGCTTGGCCACGAACACCGGGGAGCTGTTTTTT. Its protein is CASSLATNTGELFF.

The genes are TRBV29-1 and TRBJ2-3; the D gene is possibly TRBD2 (5 bases). The CDR3 has 14 amino acids. The V and J ends lost 5 bases and 5 bases respectively, with 17 bases between them. CDR1 and CDR2 from the germline V gene are SQVTM and ANQGSEA. The CDR3 here is CSVSDPGGRDTQYF. The DNA for the CDR3 is TGCAGCGTTTCCGACCCCGGAGGCAGAGATACGCAGTATTTT.

The chain carries TRBV18 and TRBJ2-1; tentative D call: TRBD1 (5 bases). Trimming shortened V by 3 bases and J by 9 bases, and 18 bases separated the two germline ends. There are 15 residues in the CDR3. Per the germline V gene, CDR1 is KGHSH and CDR2 is LQKENI. The CDR3 protein is CASSPVDDSSGEQFF. CDR3 coding DNA: TGTGCCAGCTCACCGGTCGATGACAGCTCAGGTGAGCAGTTCTTC.

The chain recombines TRBV9 with TRBJ1-3; D gene unclear. The CDR3 runs to 13 residues. Between the trimmed V and J ends, which lost 4 bases and 2 bases, there was a span of 7 bases. CDR1 and CDR2 from the germline V gene are SGDLS and YYNGEE. As DNA, the CDR3 is TGTGCCAGCAGCCCCGGAGCTGGAAACACCATATATTTT. Protein: CASSPGAGNTIYF.

This CDR3 is CASSYAVSSYNEQFF. CDR3 DNA sequence: TGTGCCAGCAGTTACGCGGTTAGCTCCTACAATGAGCAGTTCTTC. V gene TRBV6-5 combines with J gene TRBJ2-1, with D hard to call. The CDR3 is 15 residues long. Germline-derived CDR1 and CDR2 are MNHEY and SVGAGI. The germline V and J ends were trimmed by 2 bases and 0 bases, with 8 bases remaining between them.

The chain employs TRBV4-2 and TRBJ2-7; D gene unclear. This CDR3 is built from 13 residues. The V and J ends lost 8 bases and 3 bases respectively, with 14 bases between them. CDR1 and CDR2 (germline): LGHNA, YNFKEQ. The CDR3 loop reads CASSPLSLYEQYF. CDR3 bases: TGTGCCAGCTCCCCCCTTAGTCTCTACGAGCAGTACTTC.

The DNA of the CDR3 is TGTGCCAGCAGCTTAGATGCGGGGGGTGGTAATGAGCAGTTCTTC. Encoded protein: CASSLDAGGGNEQFF. The chain combines TRBV7-8 with TRBJ2-1, with 8 positions matching TRBD2. The junction had 6 bases not matched to a gene; V was cut back by 1 base and J by 7 bases. The CDR3 contains 15 residues. CDR1 is SGHVS, CDR2 FQNEAQ, per germline.

The CDR3 is CASGQGAGELFF. CDR3 nucleotides: TGTGCCAGCGGCCAGGGTGCCGGGGAGCTGTTTTTT. The rearrangement uses TRBV2 and TRBJ2-2; weak D call: TRBD1 (5 bases). This CDR3 has 12 residues. V lost 8 bases and J lost 6, with 10 bases in between. Germline loops: CDR1 SNHLY, CDR2 FYNNEI.

The chain is built from TRBV10-3 and TRBJ2-7, with D unresolved. This CDR3 is 13 amino acids long. V dropped 5 bases and J dropped 1 base, with 9 bases sitting between them. Germline V CDR1 and CDR2: ENHRY, SYGVKD. The CDR3 here is CAISRGPSYEQYF. The CDR3 nucleotides read TGTGCCATCAGTCGTGGGCCTTCCTACGAGCAGTACTTC.

The CDR3 region has the DNA TGCGCCAGCAGCCTAAGGGAACTAGCGGGATCTAAGTACAATGAGCAGTTCTTC. It specifies CASSLRELAGSKYNEQFF. The V and J genes are TRBV4-1 and TRBJ2-1, with 10 bases matching TRBD2. Germline V gene data show CDR1 as MGHRA and CDR2 as YSYEKL. CDR3 length: 18 residues. V was clipped by 4 bases and J by 4 bases; unmatched bases: 13.

The chain has TRBV7-9 and TRBJ1-2, with D unresolved. Per the germline V gene, CDR1 is SEHNR and CDR2 is FQNEAQ (reference sequence). Trimming left V 2 bases short and J 2 bases short, with 9 bases between. The CDR3 sequence is 14 residues long. The CDR3 sequence is CASSLPPPNYGYTF. The CDR3 DNA reads as TGTGCCAGCAGCTTACCCCCCCCGAACTATGGCTACACCTTC.

The J gene is TRBJ2-7, the V gene TRBV29-1, with 9 bases aligning to TRBD1. V shed 7 bases and J 3 bases; nucleotides not matched to a gene: 7. Germline values: CDR1 SQVTM, CDR2 ANQGSEA. The CDR3 runs 13 residues. CDR3 sequence: CSAAEDRGYEQYF. The CDR3 nucleotides read TGCAGCGCCGCCGAGGACAGGGGCTACGAGCAGTACTTC.

The V gene is TRBV6-1, the J gene TRBJ2-7; D call uncertain. The CDR3 has 11 residues. The V gene lost 11 bases and the J gene lost 0 bases, with 8 bases spanning the gap. The germline V gene has CDR1 MNHNS and CDR2 SASEGT. CDR3 protein: CALTSSYEQYF. The CDR3, as DNA: TGTGCCTTAACGAGCTCCTACGAGCAGTACTTC.

The genes are TRBV5-1 and TRBJ2-1; tentative D call: TRBD2 (7 bases). Germline-derived CDR1 and CDR2 are SGHRS and YFSETQ. This CDR3 contains 15 residues. Deletions cut 2 bases from V and 2 bases from J, with 11 bases between. The CDR3 spells CASSFRGGPYNEQFF. The CDR3 DNA reads as TGCGCCAGCAGCTTTAGGGGGGGGCCCTACAATGAGCAGTTCTTC. Full variable domain (remainder filled in from reference TRBV5-1 and TRBJ2-1): KAGVTQTPRYLIKTRGQQVTLSCSPISGHRSVSWYQQTPGQGLQFLFEYFSETQRNKGNFPGRFSGRQFSNSRSEMNVSTLELGDSALYLCASSFRGGPYNEQFFGPGTRLTVL.

This clone has only a few counts. V and J are TRBV27 and TRBJ1-1; 9 nucleotides line up with TRBD1. J gave up 4 bases and V 4 bases, and 4 bases lay outside the gene matches. This CDR3 contains 14 residues. Germline lookup yields CDR1 MNHEY and CDR2 SMNVEV (reference sequence). In nucleotides, the CDR3 is TGTGCCAGCAGTTGGGGACAGGGCAGCACTGAAGCTTTCTTT. Translated: CASSWGQGSTEAFF.

V usage is TRBV29-1 and J usage is TRBJ2-1; perhaps TRBD2 as D (5 bases). V dropped 6 bases and J dropped 2 bases, with 20 bases sitting between them. The CDR3 totals 16 residues. Germline V gene lookup returns CDR1 SQVTM and CDR2 ANQGSEA. CDR3 in amino acids: CSVRGGSSNPYNEQFF. In nucleotides, the CDR3 is TGCAGCGTCCGGGGTGGGAGTAGCAATCCCTACAATGAGCAGTTCTTC.

V gene TRBV7-9 combines with J gene TRBJ2-6; 8 positions match TRBD1. V shed 7 bases, J shed 0 bases, and the junction held 8 bases outside the gene matches. Germline V gene data show CDR1 as SEHNR and CDR2 as FQNEAQ (reference sequence). This CDR3 is 17 amino acids long. DNA of the CDR3: TGTGCCAGCACCAGGGACAGGTTCCGCTCTGGGGCCAACGTCCTGACTTTC. Protein: CASTRDRFRSGANVLTF.

DNA for the CDR3: TGTGCCAGCAGCTTTCGGGGGGAGATAAGCTATGGCTACACCTTC. This encodes CASSFRGEISYGYTF. The V call is TRBV5-8, the J call TRBJ1-2; possible D gene TRBD1, 5 bases. CDR1 is SGHTS and CDR2 is YDEGEE in the germline V gene. CDR3 size: 15 residues. V was clipped by 2 bases and J by 4 bases, with 15 bases between them. The whole variable domain, filled in from reference TRBV5-8 and TRBJ1-2, reads EAGVTQSPTHLIKTRGQQATLRCSPISGHTSVYWYQQALGLGLQFLLWYDEGEERNRGNFPPRFSGRQFPNYSSELNVNALELEDSALYLCASSFRGEISYGYTFGSGTRLTVV.

The rearrangement uses TRBV7-2 and TRBJ2-2; D gene uncertain. CDR1 and CDR2 from the germline V gene are SGHTA and FQGNSA. The V end was cut by 1 base, the J end by 6 bases, with 9 bases between. The CDR3 contains 14 residues. CDR3 DNA: TGTGCCAGCAGCTTAGACTCCTTCCCCGGGGAGCTGTTTTTT. This translates into CASSLDSFPGELFF.

V gene TRBV29-1 combines with J gene TRBJ1-2, with a weak D call TRBD1 (5 bases). V dropped 0 bases and J dropped 4 bases, with 12 bases sitting between them. The CDR3 contains 14 residues. The germline gives CDR1 SQVTM, CDR2 ANQGSEA. The chain's CDR3 is CSVEDIADSYGYTF. The CDR3 DNA reads as TGCAGCGTTGAAGACATAGCTGACAGCTATGGCTACACCTTC.

V and J are TRBV15 and TRBJ1-2; TRBD1 matches at 7 bases. Germline CDR1 LNHNV, CDR2 YYDKDF (reference sequence). The V gene end was trimmed by 0 bases and the J gene end by 6 bases; junction bases not matched to a gene: 10. This CDR3 is 16 amino acids long. The CDR3: CATSREGDSRSDGYTF. The DNA for the CDR3 is TGTGCCACCAGCAGAGAGGGGGACAGCAGGTCGGATGGCTACACCTTC.

The rearrangement uses TRBV10-3 and TRBJ2-7, with 8 bases that match TRBD2. Germline V gene data show CDR1 as ENHRY and CDR2 as SYGVKD. J gave up 13 bases and V 6 bases, and 26 bases lay outside the gene matches. This CDR3 spans 17 amino acids. The CDR3 region has the DNA TGTGCCATCAGAGCTCTAGTGGCGGGAGGAGGGCACCCCGTGTCCTACTTC. The encoded protein is CAIRALVAGGGHPVSYF.

This chain connects TRBV27 to TRBJ2-3; 11 bases map to TRBD2. This CDR3 is built from 16 residues. J lost 4 bases, V lost 5 bases, and 8 bases had no gene match. From germline, CDR1 is MNHEY and CDR2 SMNVEV (reference sequence). The CDR3 loop reads CASSHLAGGWADTQYF. The CDR3 DNA reads TGTGCCAGCAGTCATCTAGCGGGAGGCTGGGCAGATACGCAGTATTTT.

This clone was seen a few times. The sample carries other DNA sequences with the same CDR3. The gene calls are TRBV4-1 and TRBJ1-1; a weak D match, TRBD1 (6 bases). Germline-derived CDR1 and CDR2 are MGHRA and YSYEKL. This CDR3 has 14 amino acids. Trimming shortened V by 4 bases and J by 1 base, and 10 bases separated the two germline ends. CDR3 residues: CASSLPRGNTEAFF. The DNA of the CDR3 is TGCGCCAGCAGCCTTCCCAGGGGGAACACTGAAGCTTTCTTT.

V is TRBV19 and J is TRBJ2-1; D may be TRBD1 (5 bases). The germline gives CDR1 LNHDA, CDR2 SQIVND (reference sequence). The CDR3 has 15 amino acids. Trimming cost V 1 base and J 0 bases, with 7 bases left between them. This CDR3 is CASSIVQGSYNEQFF. The CDR3 DNA reads as TGTGCCAGTAGTATAGTTCAGGGCTCCTACAATGAGCAGTTCTTC.